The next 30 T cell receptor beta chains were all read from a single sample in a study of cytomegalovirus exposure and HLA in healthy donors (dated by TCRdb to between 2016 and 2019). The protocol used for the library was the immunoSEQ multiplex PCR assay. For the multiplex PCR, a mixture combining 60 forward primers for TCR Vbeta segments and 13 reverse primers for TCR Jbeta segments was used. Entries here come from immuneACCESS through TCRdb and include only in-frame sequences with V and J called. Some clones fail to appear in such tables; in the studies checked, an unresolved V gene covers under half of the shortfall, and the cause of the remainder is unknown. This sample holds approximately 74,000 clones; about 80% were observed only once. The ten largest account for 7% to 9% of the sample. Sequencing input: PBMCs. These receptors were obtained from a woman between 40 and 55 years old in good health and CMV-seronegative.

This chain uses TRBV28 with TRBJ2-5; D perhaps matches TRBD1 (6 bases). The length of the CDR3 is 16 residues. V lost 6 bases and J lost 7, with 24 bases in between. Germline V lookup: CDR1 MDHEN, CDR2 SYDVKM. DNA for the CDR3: TGTGCCAGCAGCTTTGGTTCGCAGAGGGGGTGGGGGACCCAGTACTTC. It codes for CASSFGSQRGWGTQYF. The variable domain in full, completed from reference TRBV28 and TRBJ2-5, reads DVKVTQSSRYLVKRTGEKVFLECVQDMDHENMFWYRQDPGLGLRLIYFSYDVKMKEKGDIPEGYSVSREKKERFSLILESASTNQTSMYLCASSFGSQRGWGTQYFGPGTRLLVL.

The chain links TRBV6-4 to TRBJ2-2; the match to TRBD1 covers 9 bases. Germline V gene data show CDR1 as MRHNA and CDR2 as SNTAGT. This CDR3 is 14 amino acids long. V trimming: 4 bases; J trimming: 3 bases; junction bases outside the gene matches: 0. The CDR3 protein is CASSGTGDTGELFF. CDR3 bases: TGTGCCAGCAGTGGGACAGGGGACACCGGGGAGCTGTTTTTT.

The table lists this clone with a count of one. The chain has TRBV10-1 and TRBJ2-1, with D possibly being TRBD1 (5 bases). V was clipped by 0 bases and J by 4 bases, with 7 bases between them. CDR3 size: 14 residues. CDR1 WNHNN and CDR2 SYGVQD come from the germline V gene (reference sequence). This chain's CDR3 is CASSESRQYNEQFF. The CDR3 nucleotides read TGCGCCAGCAGTGAGTCCAGACAGTACAATGAGCAGTTCTTC.

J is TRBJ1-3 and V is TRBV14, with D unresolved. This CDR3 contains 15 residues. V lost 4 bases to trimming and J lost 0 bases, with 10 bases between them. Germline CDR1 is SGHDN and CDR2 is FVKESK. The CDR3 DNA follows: TGTGCCAGCAGCCCAAGACACTTCTCTGGAAACACCATATATTTT. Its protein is CASSPRHFSGNTIYF.

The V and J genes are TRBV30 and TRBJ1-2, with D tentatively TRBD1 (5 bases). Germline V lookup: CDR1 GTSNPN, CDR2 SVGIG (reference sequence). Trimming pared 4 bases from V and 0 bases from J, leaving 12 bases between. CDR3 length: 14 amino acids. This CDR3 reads CAWTRGPSNYGYTF. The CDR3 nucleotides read TGTGCCTGGACTAGGGGCCCTTCTAACTATGGCTACACCTTC.

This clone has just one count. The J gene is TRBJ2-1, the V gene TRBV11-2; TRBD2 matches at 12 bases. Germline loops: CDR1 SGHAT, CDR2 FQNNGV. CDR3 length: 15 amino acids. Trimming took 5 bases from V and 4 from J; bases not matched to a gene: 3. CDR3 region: CASSPGTSGYNEQFF. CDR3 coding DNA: TGTGCCAGCAGCCCCGGGACTAGCGGGTACAATGAGCAGTTCTTC.

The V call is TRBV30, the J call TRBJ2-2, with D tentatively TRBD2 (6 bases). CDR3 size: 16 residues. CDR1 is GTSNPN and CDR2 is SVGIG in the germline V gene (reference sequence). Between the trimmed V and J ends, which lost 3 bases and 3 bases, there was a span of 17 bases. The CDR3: CAWRGNFGSDTGELFF. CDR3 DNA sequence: TGTGCCTGGAGGGGGAACTTCGGGAGCGACACCGGGGAGCTGTTTTTT. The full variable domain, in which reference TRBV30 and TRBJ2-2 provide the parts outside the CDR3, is SQTIHQWPATLVQPVGSPLSLECTVEGTSNPNLYWYRQAAGRGLQLLFYSVGIGQISSEVPQNLSASRPQDRQFILSSKKLLLSDSGFYLCAWRGNFGSDTGELFFGEGSRLTVL.

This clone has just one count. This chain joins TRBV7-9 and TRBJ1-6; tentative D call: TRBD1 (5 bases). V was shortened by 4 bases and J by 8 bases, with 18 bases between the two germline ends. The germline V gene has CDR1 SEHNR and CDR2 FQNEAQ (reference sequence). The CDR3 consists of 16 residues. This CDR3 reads CASSYDPGMFDSPLHF. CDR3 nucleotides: TGTGCCAGCAGCTATGACCCAGGGATGTTTGATTCACCCCTCCACTTT.

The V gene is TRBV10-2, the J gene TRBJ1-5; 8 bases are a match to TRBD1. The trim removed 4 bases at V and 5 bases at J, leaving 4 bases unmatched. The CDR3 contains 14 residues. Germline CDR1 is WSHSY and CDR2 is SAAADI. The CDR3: CASSAAGGDQPQHF. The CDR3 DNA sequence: TGCGCCAGCAGTGCGGCAGGGGGCGATCAGCCCCAGCATTTT.

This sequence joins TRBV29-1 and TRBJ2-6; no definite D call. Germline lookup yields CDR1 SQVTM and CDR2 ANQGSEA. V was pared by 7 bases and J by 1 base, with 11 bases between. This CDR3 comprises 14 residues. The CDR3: CSAMVVSGANVLTF. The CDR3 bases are TGCAGCGCCATGGTAGTGTCTGGGGCCAACGTCCTGACTTTC. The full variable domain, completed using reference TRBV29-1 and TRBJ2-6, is SAVISQKPSRDICQRGTSLTIQCQVDSQVTMMFWYRQQPGQSLTLIATANQGSEATYESGFVIDKFPISRPNLTFSTLTVSNMSPEDSSIYLCSAMVVSGANVLTFGAGSRLTVL.

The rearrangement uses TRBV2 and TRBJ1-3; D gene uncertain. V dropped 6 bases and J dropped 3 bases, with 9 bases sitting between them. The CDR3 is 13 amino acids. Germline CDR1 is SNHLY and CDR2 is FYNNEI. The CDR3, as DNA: TGTGCCAGCAGGGTGAGGATTGGAAACACCATATATTTT. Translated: CASRVRIGNTIYF.

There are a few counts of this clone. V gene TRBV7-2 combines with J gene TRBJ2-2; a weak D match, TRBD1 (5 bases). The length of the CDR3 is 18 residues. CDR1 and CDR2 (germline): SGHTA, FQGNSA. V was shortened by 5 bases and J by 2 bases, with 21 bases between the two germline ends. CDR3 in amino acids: CASSTWPRATFNTGELFF. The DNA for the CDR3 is TGTGCCAGCAGCACCTGGCCCAGGGCGACATTCAACACCGGGGAGCTGTTTTTT.

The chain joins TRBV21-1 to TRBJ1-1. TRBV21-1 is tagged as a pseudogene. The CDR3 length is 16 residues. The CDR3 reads CASSVGAEGMNTEAFF. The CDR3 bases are TGTGCCAGCAGCGTCGGGGCGGAGGGGATGAACACTGAAGCTTTCTTT.

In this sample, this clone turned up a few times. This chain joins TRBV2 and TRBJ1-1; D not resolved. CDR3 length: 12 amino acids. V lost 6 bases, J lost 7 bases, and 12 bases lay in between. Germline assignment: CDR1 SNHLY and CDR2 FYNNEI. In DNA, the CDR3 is TGTGCCAGCAGAGTAGCTGTATTTGAAGCTTTCTTT. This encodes CASRVAVFEAFF.

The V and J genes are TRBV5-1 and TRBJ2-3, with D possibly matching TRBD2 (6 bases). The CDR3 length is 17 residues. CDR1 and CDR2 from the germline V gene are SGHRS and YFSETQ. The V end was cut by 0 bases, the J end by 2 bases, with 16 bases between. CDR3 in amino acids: CASSLAGSGPVTDTQYF. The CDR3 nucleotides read TGCGCCAGCAGCTTGGCTGGTAGCGGACCTGTCACAGATACGCAGTATTTT. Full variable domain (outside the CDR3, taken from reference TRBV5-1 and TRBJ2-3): KAGVTQTPRYLIKTRGQQVTLSCSPISGHRSVSWYQQTPGQGLQFLFEYFSETQRNKGNFPGRFSGRQFSNSRSEMNVSTLELGDSALYLCASSLAGSGPVTDTQYFGPGTRLTVL.

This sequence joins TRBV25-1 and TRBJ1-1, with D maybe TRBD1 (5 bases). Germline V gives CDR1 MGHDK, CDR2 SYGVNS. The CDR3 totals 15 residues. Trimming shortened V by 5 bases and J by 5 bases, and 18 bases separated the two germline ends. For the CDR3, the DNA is TGTGCCAGCAGTAACCAGACTGGGGGGGGGACTGAAGCTTTCTTT. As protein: CASSNQTGGGTEAFF.

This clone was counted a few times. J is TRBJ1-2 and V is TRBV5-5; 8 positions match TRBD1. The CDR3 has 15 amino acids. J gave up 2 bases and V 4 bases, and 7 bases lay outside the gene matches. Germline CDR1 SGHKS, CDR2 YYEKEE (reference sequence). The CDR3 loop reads CASSLGPGGNYGYTF. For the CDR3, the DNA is TGTGCCAGCAGCCTGGGCCCAGGGGGCAACTATGGCTACACCTTC. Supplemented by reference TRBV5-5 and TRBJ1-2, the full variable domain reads DAGVTQSPTHLIKTRGQQVTLRCSPISGHKSVSWYQQVLGQGPQFIFQYYEKEERGRGNFPDRFSARQFPNYSSELNVNALLLGDSALYLCASSLGPGGNYGYTFGSGTRLTVV.

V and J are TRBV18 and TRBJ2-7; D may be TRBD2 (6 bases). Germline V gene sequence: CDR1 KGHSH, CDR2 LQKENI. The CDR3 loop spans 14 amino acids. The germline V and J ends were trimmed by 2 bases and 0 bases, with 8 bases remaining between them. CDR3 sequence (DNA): TGTGCCAGCTCACCAACCGGGAGCTCCTACGAGCAGTACTTC. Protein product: CASSPTGSSYEQYF.

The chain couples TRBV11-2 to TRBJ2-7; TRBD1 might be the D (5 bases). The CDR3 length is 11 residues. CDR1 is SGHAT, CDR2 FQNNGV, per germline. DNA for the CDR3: TGTGCGACCTCCCAGGGTTACGAGCAGTACTTC. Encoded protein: CATSQGYEQYF.

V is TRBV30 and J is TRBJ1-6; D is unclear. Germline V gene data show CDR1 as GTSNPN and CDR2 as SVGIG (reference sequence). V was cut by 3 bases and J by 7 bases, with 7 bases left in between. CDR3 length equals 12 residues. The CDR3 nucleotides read TGTGCCTGGAGCCCCGGGAATTCACCCCTCCACTTT. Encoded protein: CAWSPGNSPLHF.

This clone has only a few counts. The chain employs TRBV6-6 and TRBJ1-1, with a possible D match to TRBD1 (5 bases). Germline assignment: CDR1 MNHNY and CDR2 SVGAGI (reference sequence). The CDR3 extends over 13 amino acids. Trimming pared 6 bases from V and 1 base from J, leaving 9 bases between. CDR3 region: CASRLTENTEAFF. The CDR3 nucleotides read TGTGCCAGCAGACTGACAGAGAACACTGAAGCTTTCTTT.

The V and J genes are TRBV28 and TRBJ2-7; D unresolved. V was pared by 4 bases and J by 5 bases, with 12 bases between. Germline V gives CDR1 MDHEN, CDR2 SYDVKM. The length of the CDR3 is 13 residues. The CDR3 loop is CASSSSPRNEQYF. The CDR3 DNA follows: TGTGCCAGCAGTTCCTCCCCCAGGAACGAGCAGTACTTC.

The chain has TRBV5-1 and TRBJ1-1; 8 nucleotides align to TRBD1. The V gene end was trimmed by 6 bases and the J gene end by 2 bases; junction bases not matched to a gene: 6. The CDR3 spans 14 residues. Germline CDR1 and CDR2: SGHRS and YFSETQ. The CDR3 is CASNPDRVNTEAFF. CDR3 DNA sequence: TGCGCCAGCAACCCGGACAGGGTTAACACTGAAGCTTTCTTT.

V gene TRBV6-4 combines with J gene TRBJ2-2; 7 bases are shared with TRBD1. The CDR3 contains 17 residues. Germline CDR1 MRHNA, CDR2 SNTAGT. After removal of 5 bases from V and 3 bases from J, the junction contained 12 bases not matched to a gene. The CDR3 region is CASSPGTEGRHTGELFF. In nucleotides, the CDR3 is TGTGCCAGCAGTCCCGGGACAGAGGGGCGGCACACCGGGGAGCTGTTTTTT.

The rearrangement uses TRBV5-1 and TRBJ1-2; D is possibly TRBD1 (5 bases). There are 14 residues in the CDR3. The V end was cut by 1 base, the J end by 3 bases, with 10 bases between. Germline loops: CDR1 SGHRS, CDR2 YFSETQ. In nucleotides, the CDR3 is TGCGCCAGCAGCTTGCGGGGGGGGGACTATGGCTACACCTTC. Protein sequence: CASSLRGGDYGYTF.

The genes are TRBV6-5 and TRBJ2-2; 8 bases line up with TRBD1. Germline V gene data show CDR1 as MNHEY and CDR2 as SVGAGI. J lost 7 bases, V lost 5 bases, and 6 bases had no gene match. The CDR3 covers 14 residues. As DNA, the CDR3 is TGTGCCAGCAGTCCCGACAGGGGTAGCGGGGAGCTGTTTTTT. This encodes CASSPDRGSGELFF.

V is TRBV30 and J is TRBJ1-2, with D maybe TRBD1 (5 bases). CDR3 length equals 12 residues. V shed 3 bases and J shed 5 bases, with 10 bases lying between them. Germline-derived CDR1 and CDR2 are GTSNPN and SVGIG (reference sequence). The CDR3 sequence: CAWSRELYGYTF. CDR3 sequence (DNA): TGTGCCTGGAGCAGGGAACTTTATGGCTACACCTTC.

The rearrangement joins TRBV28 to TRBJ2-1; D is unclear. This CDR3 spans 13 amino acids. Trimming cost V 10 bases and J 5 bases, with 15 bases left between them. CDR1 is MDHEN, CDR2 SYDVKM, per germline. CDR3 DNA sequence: TGTGCCATCTCGACGCGGCACAACAATGAGCAGTTCTTC. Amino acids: CAISTRHNNEQFF.

CDR3 bases: TGTGCCAGCAGCTTACGCGGCAGGGCCGGGGAAAAACTGTTTTTT. As protein: CASSLRGRAGEKLFF. The genes are TRBV7-2 and TRBJ1-4; a possible D gene is TRBD1 (5 bases). The CDR3 is 15 amino acids. V dropped 2 bases and J dropped 8 bases, with 15 bases sitting between them. From germline, CDR1 is SGHTA and CDR2 FQGNSA.

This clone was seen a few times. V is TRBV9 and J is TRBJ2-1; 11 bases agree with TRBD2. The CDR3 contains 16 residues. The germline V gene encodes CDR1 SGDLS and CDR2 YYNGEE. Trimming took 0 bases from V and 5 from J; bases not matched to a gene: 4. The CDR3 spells CASSVAASGGNNEQFF. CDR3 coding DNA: TGTGCCAGCAGCGTAGCGGCTAGCGGGGGGAACAATGAGCAGTTCTTC.